This TCR beta chain derives from a study of blood T cells in healthy people across ages. PCR was performed a second time for about 7 to 12 cycles using a sample-barcoded 5' primer and a J-beta primer mix. Each CDR3 protein is one row after TCRdb ran MiXCR on the 5' RACE reads. The profile shows over 1,300,000 distinct CDR3 sequences, approximately 59% of them singletons. Points from the study as a whole: Unsorted PBMC input precluded a conclusive naive versus antigen-experienced comparison.

The CDR3 spans 15 residues. V lost 3 bases to trimming and J lost 1 base; unmatched junction nucleotides: 3. Germline-derived CDR1 and CDR2 are SGDLS and YYNGEE. Regarding this clonotype: The antigen remains unidentified.

The sequenced material came from blood. The TCR originated in a man in his late teens or twenties in good health. The chain recombines TRBV9 with TRBJ2-3, with 9 positions matching TRBD2. CDR3 amino acids: CASSGSGSGTDTQYF. In DNA, the CDR3 is TGTGCCAGCAGCGGTAGCGGGAGTGGCACAGATACGCAGTATTTT.